This section outlines one TCR beta chain sequence together with its context. The sample is drawn from a study of blood T cell repertoires in COVID-19. About the research overall: Samples taken during acute and convalescent COVID-19 were collected in the United States, Italy and Spain. T cells, B-cell-depleted T cells, or PBMCs provided the cDNA or gDNA that served as material.

This table comes from immunoSEQ multiplex PCR, and its TCRdb copy is limited to in-frame clones, with some not included. The profile shows about 70,000 clones, about 81% of them singletons. Trimming pared 5 bases from V and 0 bases from J, leaving 17 bases between. Germline V CDR1 and CDR2: LNHDA, SQIVND (reference sequence). The CDR3 is 18 amino acids. The sample taken for sequencing was peripheral blood. This receptor was obtained from a man older than 75 with acute or convalescent COVID-19. J is TRBJ2-6 and V is TRBV19; a possible D gene is TRBD1 (6 bases). The CDR3 spells CASSPTPGHSSGANVLTF. The CDR3, as DNA: TGTGCCAGTAGTCCAACCCCGGGACATAGCTCTGGGGCCAACGTCCTGACTTTC.